This TCR beta chain was sequenced for a study of shared clonotypes between healthy human individuals. Each donor was a Caucasian adult residing in Nashville, Tennessee. Turning to this clone: The junction departs from germline at one end; a sequencing error may be responsible.

Clones were read by immunoSEQ multiplex PCR, and TCRdb kept only the in-frame ones, dropping some. The top ten clones hold approximately 1.8% of a sample with 640,000 or so clones, about 78% of them seen once. Per the germline V gene, CDR1 is MNHNS and CDR2 is SASEGT. CDR3 length: 14 amino acids. The chain combines TRBV6-1 with TRBJ2-7; tentatively, D is TRBD1 (5 bases). The receptor comes from a woman in her twenties or thirties in good health. Sample: memory CD4+ T cells sorted from blood. Subset described: CD45RA-negative fraction. The CDR3 sequence: CASRTVNPPYKQYF. The CDR3 DNA follows: TGTGCCAGCAGGACAGTCAACCCACCCTACAAGCAGTACTTC.